The clone carrying this T cell receptor beta chain was counted ten times or more. From the germline J gene comes the end of the CDR3, since the read stops 3 residues before it. The source of the sample is a study of T cell clonality in common variable immunodeficiency. TCRdb's table, derived via immunoSEQ multiplex PCR, lists solely in-frame clones and lacks some. Recorded here are 50,000 to 55,000 clones, with no singletons, and the ten leading clones hold about 1.7%. J gave up 5 bases and V 5 bases, and 11 bases lay outside the gene matches. The germline V gene encodes CDR1 LNHDA and CDR2 SQIVND (reference sequence). The CDR3 has 15 amino acids.

Input material: peripheral blood mononuclear cells. The source is a person aged 18 to 75 in good health. The rearrangement joins TRBV19 to TRBJ1-2, with 7 bases lining up with TRBD1. CDR3 bases read: TGTGCCAGTAGTGCGATGACAGGGCCCTTTTATGGC. This encodes CASSAMTGPFYG. The entire CDR3 sequence reads CASSAMTGPFYGYTF.